Below, 4 T cell receptor beta chains from the same sample are listed, as sequenced in a study of T cell responses to AZD1222 COVID-19 vaccine. Using immunoSEQ multiplex PCR, the repertoire was profiled, and TCRdb retains in-frame clones only, with some absent. The sample lists 88,000 or so clones; roughly nine tenths were seen once. Sequenced material: peripheral blood, taken on day 0 of AZD1222 vaccination. These receptors were collected from an adult in good health.

The rearrangement uses TRBV27 and TRBJ1-2, with 10 bases lining up with TRBD1. The CDR3 has 16 amino acids. Germline CDR1 is MNHEY and CDR2 is SMNVEV (reference sequence). V lost 6 bases, J lost 0 bases, and 7 bases stayed unmatched. The CDR3 here is CASSPGTGVPNYGYTF. CDR3 DNA sequence: TGTGCCAGCAGCCCCGGGACAGGGGTTCCTAACTATGGCTACACCTTC.

The chain links TRBV7-9 to TRBJ2-2, with 11 positions matching TRBD2. Looked up from germline, CDR1 is SEHNR and CDR2 is FQNEAQ (reference sequence). There are 18 residues in the CDR3. Trimming took 0 bases from V and 4 from J; bases not matched to a gene: 7. CDR3: CASSLAPSGRRGTGELFF. CDR3 coding DNA: TGTGCCAGCAGCTTAGCTCCTAGCGGGAGGCGCGGCACCGGGGAGCTGTTTTTT.

The rearrangement joins TRBV5-5 to TRBJ2-7; 7 bases match TRBD2. Trimming cost V 3 bases and J 2 bases; bases outside gene matches: 8. The germline V gene has CDR1 SGHKS and CDR2 YYEKEE (reference sequence). The CDR3 has 15 amino acids. Here the CDR3 reads CASSSGGKGPYEQYF. The CDR3 DNA sequence: TGTGCCAGCAGCTCGGGGGGAAAGGGACCCTACGAGCAGTACTTC.

This clone was observed a handful of times. J is TRBJ2-3 and V is TRBV11-2; 10 positions agree with TRBD2. The CDR3 consists of 17 residues. From germline, CDR1 is SGHAT and CDR2 FQNNGV. With V trimmed by 0 bases and J by 3 bases, 6 bases remained unmatched. CDR3 residues: CASSLDRTSGKTDTQYF. The CDR3 DNA reads as TGTGCCAGCAGCTTAGACCGGACTAGCGGTAAGACAGATACGCAGTATTTT.